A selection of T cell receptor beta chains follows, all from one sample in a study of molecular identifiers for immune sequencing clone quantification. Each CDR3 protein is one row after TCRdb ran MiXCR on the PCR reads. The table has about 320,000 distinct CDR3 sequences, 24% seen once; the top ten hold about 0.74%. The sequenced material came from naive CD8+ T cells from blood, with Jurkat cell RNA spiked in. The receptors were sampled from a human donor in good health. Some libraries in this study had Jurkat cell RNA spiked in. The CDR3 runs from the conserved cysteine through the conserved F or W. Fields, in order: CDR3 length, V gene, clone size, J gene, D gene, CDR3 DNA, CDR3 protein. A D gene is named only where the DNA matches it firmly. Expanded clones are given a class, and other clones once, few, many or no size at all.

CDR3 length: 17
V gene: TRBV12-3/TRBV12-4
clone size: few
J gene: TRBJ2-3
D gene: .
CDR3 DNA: TGTGCCAGCAGTTCGGCCACGGCAGACACTAGCACAGATACGCAGTATTTT
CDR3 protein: CASSSATADTSTDTQYF

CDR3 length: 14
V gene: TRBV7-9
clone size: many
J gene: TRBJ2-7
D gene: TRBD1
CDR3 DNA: TGTGCCAGCAGTCCCGGGACAGGGGGCGTCGAGCAGTACTTC
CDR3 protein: CASSPGTGGVEQYF

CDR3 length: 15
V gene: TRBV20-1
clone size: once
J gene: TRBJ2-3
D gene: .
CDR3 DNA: TGCAGTGCTAAACGGGGACTGCAAAGCACAGATACGCAGTATTTT
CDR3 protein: CSAKRGLQSTDTQYF

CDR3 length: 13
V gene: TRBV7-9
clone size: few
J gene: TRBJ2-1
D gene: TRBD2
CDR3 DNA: TGTGCCAGCAGCTCCAGAACTAGCGGTGAGCAGTTCTTC
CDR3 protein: CASSSRTSGEQFF

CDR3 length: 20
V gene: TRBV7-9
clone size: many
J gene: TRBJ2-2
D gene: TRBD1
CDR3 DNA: TGTGCCAGCAGCTTATCCGTTTTGGAGATGGACAGGGTATTCACCGGGGAGCTGTTTTTT
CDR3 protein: CASSLSVLEMDRVFTGELFF

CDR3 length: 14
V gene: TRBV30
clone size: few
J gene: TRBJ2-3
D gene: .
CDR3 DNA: TGTGCCTGGAGTGAGGGAGCGGGCACAGATACGCAGTATTTT
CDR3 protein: CAWSEGAGTDTQYF

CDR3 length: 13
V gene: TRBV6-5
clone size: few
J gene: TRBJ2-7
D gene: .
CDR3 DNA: TGTGCCAGCAGTTACGGCAGGGACTACGAGCAGTACTTC
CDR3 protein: CASSYGRDYEQYF

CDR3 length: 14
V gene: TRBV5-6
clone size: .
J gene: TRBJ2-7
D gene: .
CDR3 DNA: TGTGCCGGCAGCCGGGAAGACACAACCTACGAGCAGTACTTC
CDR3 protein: CAGSREDTTYEQYF

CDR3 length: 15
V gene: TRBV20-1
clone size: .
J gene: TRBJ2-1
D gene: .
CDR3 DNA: TGCAGTGCTCTAAATGTCGGGACGGGATACAATGAGCAGTTCTTC
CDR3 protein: CSALNVGTGYNEQFF

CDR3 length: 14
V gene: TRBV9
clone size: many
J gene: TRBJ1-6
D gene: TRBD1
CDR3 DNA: TGTGCCAGCAGCGCGACAGGGGTTAATTCACCCCTCCACTTT
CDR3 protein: CASSATGVNSPLHF

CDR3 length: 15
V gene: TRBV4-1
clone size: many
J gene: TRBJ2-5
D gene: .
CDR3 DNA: TGCGCCAGCAGCCAAGATCGCGGGACCGGGTGGGCCCAGTACTTC
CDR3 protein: CASSQDRGTGWAQYF

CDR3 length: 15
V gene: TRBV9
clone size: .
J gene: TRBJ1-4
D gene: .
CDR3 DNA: TGTGCCAGCAGCGTAGCGGGGAGGTTGGACGAAAAACTGTTTTTT
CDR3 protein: CASSVAGRLDEKLFF

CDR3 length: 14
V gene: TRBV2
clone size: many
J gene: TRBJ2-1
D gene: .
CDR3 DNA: TGTGCCAGCAGTGATACAGGGTCCTACAATGAGCAGTTCTTC
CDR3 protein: CASSDTGSYNEQFF

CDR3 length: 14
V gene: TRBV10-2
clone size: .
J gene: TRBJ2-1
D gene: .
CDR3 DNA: TGCGCCAGCACCGAGGACAGCCTATACAATGAGCAGTTCTTC
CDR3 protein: CASTEDSLYNEQFF

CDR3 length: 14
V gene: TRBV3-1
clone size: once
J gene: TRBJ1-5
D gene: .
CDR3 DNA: TGTGCCAGCAGCCAAGGCCTCTTTGATCAGCCCCAGCATTTT
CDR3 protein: CASSQGLFDQPQHF

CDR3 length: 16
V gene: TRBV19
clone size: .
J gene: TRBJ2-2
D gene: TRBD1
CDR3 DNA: TGTGCCAGTAGTATGTTTACGACAGGGGACACCGGGGAGCTGTTTTTT
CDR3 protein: CASSMFTTGDTGELFF

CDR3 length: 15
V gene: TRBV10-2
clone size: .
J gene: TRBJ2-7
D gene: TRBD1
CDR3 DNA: TGCGCCAGCACACCCTTCTTGGGACAGGCCTACGAGCAGTACTTC
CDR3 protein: CASTPFLGQAYEQYF

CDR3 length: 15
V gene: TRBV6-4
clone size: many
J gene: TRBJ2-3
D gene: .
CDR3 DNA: TGTGCCAGCAAGACCGACAGTTTTAGCACAGATACGCAGTATTTT
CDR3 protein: CASKTDSFSTDTQYF

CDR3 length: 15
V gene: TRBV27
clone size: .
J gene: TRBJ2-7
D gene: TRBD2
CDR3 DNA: TGTGCCAGCAGCTTAACTAGCGGGGGGCTCTACGAGCAGTACTTC
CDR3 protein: CASSLTSGGLYEQYF

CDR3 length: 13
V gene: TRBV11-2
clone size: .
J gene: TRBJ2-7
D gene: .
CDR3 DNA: TGTGCCAGCAGGGAAACTACTGCCTACGAGCAGTACTTC
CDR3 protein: CASRETTAYEQYF

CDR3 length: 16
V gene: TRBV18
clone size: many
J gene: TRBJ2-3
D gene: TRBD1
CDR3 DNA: TGTGCCAGCTCACCGACAGGGTCCGAGGACACAGATACGCAGTATTTT
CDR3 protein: CASSPTGSEDTDTQYF

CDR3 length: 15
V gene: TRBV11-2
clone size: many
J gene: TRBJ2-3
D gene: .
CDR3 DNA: TGTGCCAGCAACATCCGGGACGGTGGCACAGATACGCAGTATTTT
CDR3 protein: CASNIRDGGTDTQYF

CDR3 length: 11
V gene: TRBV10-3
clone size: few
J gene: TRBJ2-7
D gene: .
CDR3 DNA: TGTGCCATCAGTGCAGGGGCCGAGCAGTACTTC
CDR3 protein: CAISAGAEQYF

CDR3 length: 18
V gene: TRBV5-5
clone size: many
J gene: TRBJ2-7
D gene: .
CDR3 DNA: TGTGCCAGCAGCTTGGGCCCCGGGAGCGGTGCAGAGGGGTACGAGCAGTACTTC
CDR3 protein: CASSLGPGSGAEGYEQYF

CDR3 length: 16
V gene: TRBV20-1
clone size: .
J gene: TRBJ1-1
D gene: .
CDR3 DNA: TGCAGTGCTAGAGCCGCATTGACGGTCTGGTACACTGAAGCTTCCTTT
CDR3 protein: CSARAALTVWYTEASF

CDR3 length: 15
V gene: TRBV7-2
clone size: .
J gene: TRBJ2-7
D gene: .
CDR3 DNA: TGTGCCCGCAGCTTAGGGCAGCGGGCACCCTCCGAGCAGTACTTC
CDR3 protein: CARSLGQRAPSEQYF

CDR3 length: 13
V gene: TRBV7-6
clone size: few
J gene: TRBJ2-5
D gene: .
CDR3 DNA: TGTGCCAGCAGCTTGGGCTATGAAGAGACCCAGTACTTC
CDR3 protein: CASSLGYEETQYF

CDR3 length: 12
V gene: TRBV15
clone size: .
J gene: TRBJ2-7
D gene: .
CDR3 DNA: TGTGCCACCTGTATTAAGGGTGGCGAGCAGTACTTC
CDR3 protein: CATCIKGGEQYF

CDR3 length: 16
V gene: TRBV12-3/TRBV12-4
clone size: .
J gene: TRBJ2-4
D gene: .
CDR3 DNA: TGTGCCAGCAGTCAAACAGGCCGCATAGCCAAAAACATTCAGTACTTC
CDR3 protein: CASSQTGRIAKNIQYF

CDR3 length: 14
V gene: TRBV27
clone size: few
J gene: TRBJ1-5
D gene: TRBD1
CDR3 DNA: TGTGCCAGCAGCCACAGGGGATTTAATCAGCCCCAGCATTTT
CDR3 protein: CASSHRGFNQPQHF

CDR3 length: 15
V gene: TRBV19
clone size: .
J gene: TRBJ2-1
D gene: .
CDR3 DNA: TGTGCCAGTAGTATAGATTGGGGGTCCTACAATGAGCAGTTCTTC
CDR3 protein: CASSIDWGSYNEQFF

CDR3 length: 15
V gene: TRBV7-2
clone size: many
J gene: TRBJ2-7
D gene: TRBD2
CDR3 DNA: TGTGCCAGCAGCTTAAGGACTAGTGCGCCCTACGAGCAGTACTTC
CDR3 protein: CASSLRTSAPYEQYF

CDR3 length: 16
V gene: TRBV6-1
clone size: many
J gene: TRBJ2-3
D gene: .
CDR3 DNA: TGTGCCAGCAGTGAATTGGGGACAACGAGCACAGATACGCAGTATTTT
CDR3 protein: CASSELGTTSTDTQYF

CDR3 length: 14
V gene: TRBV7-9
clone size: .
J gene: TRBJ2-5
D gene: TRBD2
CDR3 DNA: TGTGCCAGCACCCCGTGGGAAGCGGGAGAGGCCCAGTACTTC
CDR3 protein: CASTPWEAGEAQYF

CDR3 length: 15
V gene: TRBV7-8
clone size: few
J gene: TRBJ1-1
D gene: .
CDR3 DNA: TGTGCCAGCAGCGAGGTTGGGGGTAATAACACTGAAGCTTTCTTT
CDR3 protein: CASSEVGGNNTEAFF

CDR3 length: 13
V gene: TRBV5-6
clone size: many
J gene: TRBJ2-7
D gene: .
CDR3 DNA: TGTGCCAGCAGCTTTCGGTCGGGAACCGAGCAGTACTTC
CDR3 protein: CASSFRSGTEQYF

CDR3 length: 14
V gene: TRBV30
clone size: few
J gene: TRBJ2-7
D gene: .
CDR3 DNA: TGTGCCTGGAGTGTCAGTAGCTCTTTTGACGAGCAGTACTTC
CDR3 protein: CAWSVSSSFDEQYF

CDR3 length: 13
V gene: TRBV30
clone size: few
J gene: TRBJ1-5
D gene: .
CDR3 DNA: TGTGCCGGAGACTCATCGGAAACAGATACGCAGCATTTT
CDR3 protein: CAGDSSETDTQHF

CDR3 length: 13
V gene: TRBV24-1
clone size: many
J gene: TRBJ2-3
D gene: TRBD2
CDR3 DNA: TGTGCCACCAGCTTAGCGGGGTCAGATACGCAGTATTTT
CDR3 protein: CATSLAGSDTQYF

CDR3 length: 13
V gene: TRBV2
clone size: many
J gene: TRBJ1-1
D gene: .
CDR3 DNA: TGTGCCAGCAGGCCACAGGGATACACTGAAGCTTTCTTT
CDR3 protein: CASRPQGYTEAFF

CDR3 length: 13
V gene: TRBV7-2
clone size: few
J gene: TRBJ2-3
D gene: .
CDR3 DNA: TGTGCCAGCAGATCGGACCCCTCGGATACGCAGTATTTT
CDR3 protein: CASRSDPSDTQYF

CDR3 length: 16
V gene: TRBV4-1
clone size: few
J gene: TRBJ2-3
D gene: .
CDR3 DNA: TGCGCCAGCAGCCTCCGAGGGAGCCCACAAACAGATACGCAGTATTTT
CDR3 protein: CASSLRGSPQTDTQYF

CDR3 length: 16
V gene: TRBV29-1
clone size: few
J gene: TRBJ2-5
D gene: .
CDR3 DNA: TGCAGCGTTGCGTGGGGTAGGGGGGCACTACAAGAGACCCAGTACTTC
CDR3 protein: CSVAWGRGALQETQYF

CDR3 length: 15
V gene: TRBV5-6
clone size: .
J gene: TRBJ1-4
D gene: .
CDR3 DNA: TGTGCCAGCAGCCGAGATCCCTCTCCGGCTGAAAAACTGTTTTTT
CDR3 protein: CASSRDPSPAEKLFF

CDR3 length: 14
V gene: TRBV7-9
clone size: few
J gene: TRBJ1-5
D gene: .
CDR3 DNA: TGTGCCAGCAGCTCCGTTACTAGCAATCAGCCCCAGCATTTT
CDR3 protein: CASSSVTSNQPQHF

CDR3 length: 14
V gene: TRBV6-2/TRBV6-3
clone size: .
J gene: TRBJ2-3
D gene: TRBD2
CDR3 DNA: TGTGCCAGCAGTTCCGCGGGGGAAGCAGATACGCAGTATTTT
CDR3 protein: CASSSAGEADTQYF

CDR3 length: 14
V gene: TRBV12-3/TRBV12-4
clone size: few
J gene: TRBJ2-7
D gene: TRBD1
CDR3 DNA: TGTGCCAGCAGAGGACAGGGGGAAATGGACGAGCAGTACTTC
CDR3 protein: CASRGQGEMDEQYF

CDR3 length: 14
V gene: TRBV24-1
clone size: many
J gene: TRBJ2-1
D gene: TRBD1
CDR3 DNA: TGTGCCACCAGTGATCGCACAGGGGGCAATGAGCAGTTCTTC
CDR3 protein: CATSDRTGGNEQFF

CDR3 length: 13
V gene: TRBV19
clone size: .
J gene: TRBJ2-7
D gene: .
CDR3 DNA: TGTGCCAGTAGTATTGGGGGGTCTTACGAGCAGTACTTC
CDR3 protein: CASSIGGSYEQYF

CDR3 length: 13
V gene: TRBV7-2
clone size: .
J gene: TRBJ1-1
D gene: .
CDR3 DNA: TGTGCCAGCAGCTTAACGGGCAACACTGATGCTTTCTTT
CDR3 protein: CASSLTGNTDAFF